This T cell receptor beta chain was retrieved from a study of shared clonotypes between healthy human individuals. At the level of the study: Each donor's CD4 naive and CD4 memory cells filled three plates apiece, CD8 naive two, and CD8 memory one.

Researchers divided each subset's genomic DNA evenly across several immunoSEQ plates. Sequencing was performed with immunoSEQ multiplex PCR; in TCRdb, only in-frame clones are kept and a portion is missing. The sample gives millions of clones, about 92% of which show up once; 0.39% is in the top ten. This CDR3 is 13 amino acids long. CDR1 KGHSH and CDR2 LQKENI come from the germline V gene. V shed 3 bases and J shed 7 bases, with 12 bases lying between them. The material sequenced was naive CD4+ T cells from PBMCs. Subset meaning: CD45RA+ positively selected. This receptor was identified in a man between 18 and 35 years old in good health. Some clones in this sample may be carry-over from other donors' samples. This chain joins TRBV18 and TRBJ1-1; D not certain. CDR3 sequence (DNA): TGTGCCAGCTCACCTCGCCGGGATAATGAAGCTTTCTTT. The encoded protein is CASSPRRDNEAFF.